This T cell receptor beta chain was captured in a study of T cell responses to AZD1222 COVID-19 vaccine. Study findings and constraints: Among vaccine-associated CD4 TCRs, coverage spanned spike, with dominance at 160-218 and 743-854. A reported finding is that nearly half of spike-specific TCRs target unmutated variant regions. Spike-specific TCR breadth and depth grew following two AZD1222 doses. Baseline seropositivity occurred in only 5 to 7 AZD1222 recipients.

Repertoires were generated with immunoSEQ multiplex PCR, while TCRdb's copy carries only in-frame clones and drops some. The sample has roughly 93,000 clones, roughly 91% seen once; the top ten hold 2.5% to 3%. The germline gives CDR1 MNHEY, CDR2 SMNVEV (reference sequence). The V end lost 4 bases, the J end lost 1 base, and 5 bases lay between the germline ends. The CDR3 extends over 13 amino acids. About this clone itself: Its antigen remains unknown.

The source of this sequence is an adult in good health. The chain carries TRBV27 and TRBJ1-5, with D unclear. The sample consisted of peripheral blood, taken on day 0 of MenACWY control vaccination. Here the CDR3 reads CASSSPSNQPQHF. The DNA for the CDR3 is TGTGCCAGCAGTTCACCCAGCAATCAGCCCCAGCATTTT.